The 11 T cell receptor beta chains given below trace back to one sample, sequenced in a study of T cells after posttransplantation cyclophosphamide. Only in-frame clones appear in the TCRdb table, and some are missing; sequencing was by immunoSEQ multiplex PCR. The record shows some 37,000 clones for this sample, with no singletons present. The sequencing sample was made of PBMCs. Receptor source: a girl between 10 and 17 years old in good health, CMV-negative, and a related stem cell transplant donor.

The rearrangement joins TRBV30 to TRBJ1-1; D is perhaps TRBD1 (6 bases). V dropped 2 bases and J dropped 5 bases, with 12 bases sitting between them. Germline CDR1 is GTSNPN and CDR2 is SVGIG (reference sequence). This CDR3 has 13 residues. CDR3 in DNA: TGTGCCTGGAGTCAGGGGTTCAGAACTGAAGCTTTCTTT. As protein: CAWSQGFRTEAFF.

The chain couples TRBV30 to TRBJ1-1; maybe TRBD1 (5 bases). With 8 bases removed from V and 4 bases from J, the gap between germline ends came to 8 bases. CDR3 length equals 10 residues. Germline CDR1 is GTSNPN and CDR2 is SVGIG (reference sequence). CDR3 in amino acids: CARGGTEAFF. The CDR3 DNA follows: TGTGCCCGCGGGGGCACTGAAGCTTTCTTT.

This clone was seen at least ten times. J is TRBJ1-1 and V is TRBV30, with D possibly TRBD1 on 5 matching bases. V shed 0 bases and J shed 11 bases, with 19 bases lying between them. CDR3 size: 14 residues. Germline loops: CDR1 GTSNPN, CDR2 SVGIG (reference sequence). The chain's CDR3 is CAWSVREKGVDAFF. The CDR3 DNA reads TGTGCCTGGAGTGTACGGGAGAAAGGGGTTGACGCTTTCTTT.

The genes are TRBV5-1 and TRBJ2-2; possible D gene TRBD1, 5 bases. The CDR3 runs 14 residues. The V and J ends lost 3 bases and 5 bases respectively, with 11 bases between them. Per germline, CDR1 SGHRS and CDR2 YFSETQ. The CDR3 is CASSYNRQTGELFF. Here the CDR3 DNA reads TGCGCCAGCAGCTACAACCGACAGACCGGGGAGCTGTTTTTT. Together with reference TRBV5-1 and TRBJ2-2, the CDR3 gives the full variable domain: KAGVTQTPRYLIKTRGQQVTLSCSPISGHRSVSWYQQTPGQGLQFLFEYFSETQRNKGNFPGRFSGRQFSNSRSEMNVSTLELGDSALYLCASSYNRQTGELFFGEGSRLTVL.

The table lists this clone with many counts. The CDR3 loop reads CASRGGASTGELFF. CDR3 DNA: TGTGCCAGTAGGGGCGGGGCGAGCACCGGGGAGCTGTTTTTT. The chain has TRBV19 and TRBJ2-2; D is perhaps TRBD2 (6 bases). Per germline, CDR1 LNHDA and CDR2 SQIVND (reference sequence). V was pared by 6 bases and J by 4 bases, with 12 bases between. The CDR3 consists of 14 residues.

This clone was found many times. The rearrangement uses TRBV11-2 and TRBJ2-7, with 11 bases lining up with TRBD1. CDR3 length: 15 amino acids. Germline CDR1 and CDR2: SGHAT and FQNNGV. V lost 0 bases, J lost 3 bases, and 1 base stayed unmatched. The CDR3 coding sequence is TGTGCCAGCAGCTTAGACGGGACAGGGGGCTACGAGCAGTACTTC. Its protein product is CASSLDGTGGYEQYF.

This clone has more than one count but fewer than ten. The V gene is TRBV6-5, the J gene TRBJ1-2; tentative D call: TRBD1 (6 bases). The CDR3 runs to 14 residues. Per the germline V gene, CDR1 is MNHEY and CDR2 is SVGAGI. V was pared by 7 bases and J by 6 bases, with 18 bases between. The CDR3 protein is CASTLRGGRDGYTF. CDR3 sequence (DNA): TGTGCCAGCACTCTTCGGGGGGGCCGGGATGGCTACACCTTC.

This clone was observed many times. The chain has TRBV27 and TRBJ2-1, with 11 bases aligning to TRBD2. The CDR3 covers 14 residues. Unmatched junction bases numbered 6, after V lost 7 bases and J lost 7 bases. The germline V gene has CDR1 MNHEY and CDR2 SMNVEV (reference sequence). CDR3 in DNA: TGTGCCAGCAACCTAGCGGGGGGTCGTAATGAGCAGTTCTTC. Residues: CASNLAGGRNEQFF.

This clone was counted at least ten times. DNA of the CDR3: TGTGCCGCGCGATCCGGGACAGGGATCTACGAGCAGTACTTC. Amino acids: CAARSGTGIYEQYF. V is TRBV10-3 and J is TRBJ2-7; 9 bases agree with TRBD1. The CDR3 runs 14 residues. V shed 11 bases, J shed 3 bases, and the junction held 11 bases outside the gene matches. Germline V gene lookup returns CDR1 ENHRY and CDR2 SYGVKD.

This clone was seen more than once but under ten times. The V call is TRBV7-7, the J call TRBJ2-5; D might be TRBD2 (5 bases). V lost 5 bases and J lost 5, with 12 bases in between. CDR1 and CDR2 from the germline V gene are SSHAT and FNYEAQ (reference sequence). The CDR3 spans 13 residues. The CDR3 nucleotides read TGTGCCAGCAGCCAGTTGAGGGTTGAGACCCAGTACTTC. It codes for CASSQLRVETQYF.

This clone was found many times. The V and J genes are TRBV9 and TRBJ2-7; TRBD1 agrees at 10 bases. J gave up 3 bases and V 4 bases, and 7 bases lay outside the gene matches. The CDR3 has 15 residues. Germline values: CDR1 SGDLS, CDR2 YYNGEE. CDR3 sequence reads: CASSPRQGAVYEQYF. The CDR3 DNA reads TGTGCCAGCAGCCCCAGACAGGGGGCTGTCTACGAGCAGTACTTC.